A selection of T cell receptor beta chains follows, all from one sample in a study of T cell responses to AZD1222 COVID-19 vaccine. Some clones are missing from TCRdb's copy, which holds only in-frame ones; the method was immunoSEQ multiplex PCR. The profile shows fewer than 200,000 clones, approximately 90% of them singletons. The sample was peripheral blood, taken on day 0 of AZD1222 vaccination. The receptor source for this set is an adult in good health. CDR3s include the opening cysteine and the closing phenylalanine or tryptophan. D genes are given only for firm matches. Some rows have no size entry. The others give once, few or many, or a class for an expanded clone.

clone_size	v_call	d_call	j_call	cdr3_aa	cdr3_nt
-	TRBV24-1	-	TRBJ2-7	CATSDFGDEQYF	TGTGCCACCAGTGATTTTGGAGACGAGCAGTACTTC
-	TRBV4-1	-	TRBJ2-3	CASSQGIFPDTQYF	TGCGCCAGCAGCCAAGGGATTTTTCCAGATACGCAGTATTTT
-	TRBV18	-	TRBJ2-7	CASSPAGSMSYEQYF	TGTGCCAGCTCACCGGCCGGGAGCATGTCCTACGAGCAGTACTTC
-	TRBV3-1/TRBV3-2	TRBD2	TRBJ2-3	CASSQDRGLAESTDTQYF	TGTGCCAGCAGCCAAGACCGAGGACTAGCAGAGAGCACAGATACGCAGTATTTT
-	TRBV4-3	-	TRBJ1-5	CASSQGLSGSQPQHF	TGCGCCAGCAGCCAAGGGCTCTCGGGGTCTCAGCCCCAGCATTTT
-	TRBV28	-	TRBJ2-5	CASSHVKGSQETQYF	TGTGCCAGCAGTCATGTGAAGGGTTCCCAAGAGACCCAGTACTTC
-	TRBV5-1	-	TRBJ2-3	CASSYRGAAGDTQYF	TGCGCCAGCAGCTACCGGGGGGCCGCGGGAGATACGCAGTATTTT
-	TRBV2	-	TRBJ1-2	CASSEVPGWGGYTF	TGTGCCAGCAGTGAGGTCCCGGGGTGGGGCGGCTACACCTTC
-	TRBV19	TRBD2	TRBJ2-1	CASSHPSGIALSLNEQFF	TGTGCCAGTAGTCATCCCAGCGGGATTGCCTTATCACTTAATGAGCAGTTCTTC
-	TRBV7-9	-	TRBJ2-7	CASSLEGTYYEQYF	TGTGCCAGCAGCTTAGAGGGCACATACTACGAGCAGTACTTC
-	TRBV5-8	-	TRBJ1-2	CASSLSSTNYGYTF	TGTGCCAGCAGCTTGAGCAGTACCAACTATGGCTACACCTTC
-	TRBV7-9	-	TRBJ2-2	CASSPKGGAFTGELFF	TGTGCCAGCAGCCCCAAAGGTGGGGCGTTCACCGGGGAGCTGTTTTTT
-	TRBV27	TRBD1	TRBJ1-3	CASSLNGQGLSGNTIYF	TGTGCCAGCAGTTTAAATGGACAGGGGTTATCTGGAAACACCATATATTTT
-	TRBV2	-	TRBJ2-3	CASRLSGTAWNTQYF	TGTGCCAGCAGGCTTAGCGGAACAGCCTGGAATACGCAGTATTTT
-	TRBV6-2/TRBV6-3	-	TRBJ2-6	CASSYATGTRGANVLTF	TGTGCCAGCAGTTACGCAACAGGGACGAGGGGGGCCAACGTCCTGACTTTC
-	TRBV10-2	TRBD2	TRBJ2-7	CASSPSGSYEQYF	TGCGCCAGCAGTCCTAGCGGCTCCTACGAGCAGTACTTC
-	TRBV7-9	-	TRBJ1-2	CASSPDLRDIDGYTF	TGTGCCAGCAGCCCCGATCTCAGGGATATCGATGGCTACACCTTC
-	TRBV19	-	TRBJ1-6	CASTLGGSPLHF	TGTGCCAGTACCCTAGGGGGTTCACCCCTCCACTTT
-	TRBV18	TRBD1	TRBJ1-5	CASSPSGQGARTQHF	TGTGCCAGCTCACCATCTGGGCAGGGGGCGAGGACCCAGCATTTT
-	TRBV7-9	-	TRBJ1-4	CASSLGETTNEKLFF	TGTGCCAGCAGCCTCGGGGAGACAACTAATGAAAAACTGTTTTTT
-	TRBV5-6	-	TRBJ1-4	CASSWVGRANSNEKLFF	TGTGCCAGCAGCTGGGTCGGCAGGGCTAATTCTAATGAAAAACTGTTTTTT
few	TRBV18	-	TRBJ1-5	CASSLYSNQPQHF	TGTGCCAGCTCACTATATAGCAATCAGCCCCAGCATTTT
-	TRBV5-1	-	TRBJ2-2	CASRPAGLAPTGELFF	TGCGCCAGCAGACCCGCGGGGCTAGCTCCCACCGGGGAGCTGTTTTTT
once	TRBV6-5	TRBD2	TRBJ2-1	CASSPTSGSRNEQFF	TGTGCCAGCAGTCCGACTAGCGGGAGTAGGAATGAGCAGTTCTTC
-	TRBV5-4	-	TRBJ2-1	CASSFGQPSSYNEQFF	TGTGCCAGCAGCTTTGGACAGCCGAGCTCCTACAATGAGCAGTTCTTC
-	TRBV4-1	TRBD2	TRBJ2-3	CASSQAGREGTDTQYF	TGCGCCAGCAGCCAAGCGGGGCGGGAGGGCACAGATACGCAGTATTTT
-	TRBV6-5	-	TRBJ2-1	CASSYGLASINNEQFF	TGTGCCAGCAGTTACGGCCTAGCGAGCATTAACAATGAGCAGTTCTTC
-	TRBV24-1	-	TRBJ1-2	CATSGSYEGYTF	TGTGCCACCAGTGGGTCCTACGAAGGCTACACCTTC
-	TRBV5-5	-	TRBJ2-6	CASSLRTAGANVLTF	TGTGCCAGCAGCTTGAGAACAGCTGGGGCCAACGTCCTGACTTTC
-	TRBV7-2	TRBD2	TRBJ2-7	CASSQGLAGGYEQYF	TGTGCCAGCAGCCAAGGACTAGCGGGAGGGTACGAGCAGTACTTC
-	TRBV6-5	-	TRBJ1-5	CASSPISSNQPQHF	TGTGCCAGCAGCCCCATCTCGAGCAATCAGCCCCAGCATTTT
-	TRBV6-6	TRBD1	TRBJ1-1	CASSYGGQGADTEAFF	TGTGCCAGCAGTTACGGGGGACAGGGGGCGGACACTGAAGCTTTCTTT
once	TRBV6-2/TRBV6-3	TRBD1	TRBJ1-5	CASSMTGGFNQPQHF	TGTGCCAGCAGTATGACAGGGGGCTTCAATCAGCCCCAGCATTTT
-	TRBV4-3	-	TRBJ2-5	CASSQGQRETQYF	TGCGCCAGCAGCCAAGGTCAGAGAGAGACCCAGTACTTC
-	TRBV6-5	-	TRBJ1-3	CASSYSEKQARNTIYF	TGTGCCAGCAGTTACTCGGAAAAGCAGGCCCGAAACACCATATATTTT
-	TRBV2	-	TRBJ2-7	CASSEPQAYEQYF	TGTGCCAGCAGTGAACCGCAAGCCTACGAGCAGTACTTC
-	TRBV5-4	-	TRBJ1-5	CASSLDPDSNQPQHF	TGTGCCAGCAGCTTGGATCCGGATAGCAATCAGCCCCAGCATTTT
-	TRBV11-2	-	TRBJ1-6	CASSLDRGYNSPLHF	TGTGCCAGCAGCTTAGATCGGGGCTATAATTCACCCCTCCACTTT
-	TRBV30	-	TRBJ1-5	CAWSAGGNQPQHF	TGTGCCTGGAGTGCCGGAGGCAATCAGCCCCAGCATTTT
-	TRBV18	-	TRBJ2-7	CASSQGVSGGSYPGGLYEQYF	TGTGCCAGCTCACAGGGGGTCAGTGGAGGGTCCTACCCCGGCGGCCTCTACGAGCAGTACTTC